Below are 22 T cell receptor beta chains sequenced from a single sample in a study of cytomegalovirus exposure and HLA in healthy donors. The PCR was carried out with 60 Vbeta primers and 13 Jbeta primers. TCRdb keeps only in-frame clones here, not all; method: immunoSEQ multiplex PCR. The sample yields roughly 180,000 clones, around 80% seen once. Sample: PBMCs. All receptors come from a male donor in good health and CMV-seronegative.

There are a few counts of this clone. The J gene is TRBJ1-1, the V gene TRBV2, with 7 bases matching TRBD1. Germline V gene sequence: CDR1 SNHLY, CDR2 FYNNEI. Losses at the gene ends were 9 bases for V and 6 bases for J; bases not matched to a gene: 7. The CDR3 is 12 amino acids. The CDR3 spells CASHRGTAEAFF. CDR3 in DNA: TGTGCCAGTCACAGGGGAACGGCTGAAGCTTTCTTT.

The chain is built from TRBV15 and TRBJ2-1, with 8 nucleotides matching TRBD2. The CDR3 contains 16 residues. Trimming cost V 1 base and J 10 bases; bases outside gene matches: 12. CDR1 and CDR2 (germline): LNHNV, YYDKDF (reference sequence). CDR3 amino acids: CATSRAIGGAIREQFF. The CDR3 DNA is TGTGCCACCAGCAGAGCAATCGGGGGGGCCATTAGGGAGCAGTTCTTC.

This clone was counted only a few times. The chain is built from TRBV14 and TRBJ2-1, with D hard to call. V lost 1 base and J 13 bases, leaving 11 bases between the germline ends. CDR1 and CDR2 from the germline V gene are SGHDN and FVKESK. The CDR3 is 12 amino acids. The CDR3 nucleotides are TGTGCCAGCAGCCAAGCCCGACTGAGACAGTTCTTC. Translated, it gives CASSQARLRQFF.

The V call is TRBV28, the J call TRBJ2-1; D is undetermined. The V gene's germline CDR1 is MDHEN and CDR2 SYDVKM. V gave up 5 bases and J gave up 4 bases, with 21 bases separating them. The CDR3 totals 17 residues. The chain's CDR3 is CASSHSGLKFPYNEQFF. The CDR3 DNA is TGTGCCAGCAGTCATTCTGGCCTGAAATTTCCTTACAATGAGCAGTTCTTC.

V gene TRBV6-5 combines with J gene TRBJ2-3; 12 bases fit TRBD2. CDR3 length: 14 residues. Germline CDR1 is MNHEY and CDR2 is SVGAGI. Trimming cost V 6 bases and J 4 bases; bases outside gene matches: 2. The CDR3 coding sequence is TGTGCCAGCAGGACTAGCGGGAGTCCAGATACGCAGTATTTT. It encodes CASRTSGSPDTQYF.

This clone was recorded only once. The chain is built from TRBV28 and TRBJ2-2, with TRBD1 as a possible D gene (5 bases). Trimming pared 4 bases from V and 3 bases from J, leaving 6 bases between. CDR1 is MDHEN, CDR2 SYDVKM, per germline. The CDR3 has 13 amino acids. As DNA, the CDR3 is TGTGCCAGCAGTTGGGGCTACACCGGGGAGCTGTTTTTT. Translation: CASSWGYTGELFF.

The chain uses TRBV5-1 and TRBJ2-2; possible D gene TRBD2, 5 bases. This CDR3 comprises 13 residues. V lost 7 bases and J lost 6, with 13 bases in between. Germline V lookup: CDR1 SGHRS, CDR2 YFSETQ. The CDR3 spells CASYRGEPGELFF. The CDR3 nucleotides are TGCGCCAGCTATCGGGGTGAACCCGGGGAGCTGTTTTTT.

This chain joins TRBV28 and TRBJ2-5; maybe TRBD2 (6 bases). Trimming stripped 6 bases from V and 3 bases from J, with 23 bases between. This CDR3 region has 17 residues. The germline V gene has CDR1 MDHEN and CDR2 SYDVKM. The CDR3 DNA reads TGTGCCAGCAGCTCAGGGACCGACCCCTGGGGGGAAGAGACCCAGTACTTC. It codes for CASSSGTDPWGEETQYF.

The chain employs TRBV9 and TRBJ2-1; D gene unclear. The CDR3 has 13 residues. Trimming shortened V by 2 bases and J by 5 bases, and 8 bases separated the two germline ends. The germline gives CDR1 SGDLS, CDR2 YYNGEE. CDR3 in DNA: TGTGCCAGCAGCGTGGGCCCAAACAATGAGCAGTTCTTC. Amino acids: CASSVGPNNEQFF.

V gene TRBV5-4 combines with J gene TRBJ2-6, with a weak D call TRBD1 (6 bases). CDR3 length: 15 residues. V was trimmed by 6 bases and J by 2 bases, leaving 12 bases between them. The germline V gene has CDR1 SGHNT and CDR2 YYREEE (reference sequence). The CDR3 sequence is CASIANRAGANVLTF. CDR3 bases: TGTGCCAGCATCGCCAACAGGGCTGGGGCCAACGTCCTGACTTTC.

The rearrangement links TRBV5-4 to TRBJ2-2; TRBD1 matches 9 bases. This CDR3 comprises 15 residues. Germline loops: CDR1 SGHNT, CDR2 YYREEE (reference sequence). V lost 4 bases to trimming and J lost 3 bases; unmatched junction nucleotides: 4. The CDR3: CASSQGQGDTGELFF. The DNA for the CDR3 is TGTGCCAGCAGCCAGGGACAGGGAGACACCGGGGAGCTGTTTTTT.

This clone showed up just a few times. The chain carries TRBV29-1 and TRBJ1-1; D is unresolved. Germline V gives CDR1 SQVTM, CDR2 ANQGSEA. The CDR3 runs to 12 residues. The V end lost 4 bases, the J end lost 8 bases, and 14 bases lay between the germline ends. CDR3 DNA: TGCAGCGTTGGTCTTGAGGGCGTGGAAGCTTTCTTT. Translated, it gives CSVGLEGVEAFF.

The chain uses TRBV7-9 and TRBJ2-7; D gene ambiguous. The V end lost 6 bases, the J end lost 3 bases, and 9 bases lay between the germline ends. CDR1 and CDR2 from the germline V gene are SEHNR and FQNEAQ (reference sequence). The CDR3 spans 12 residues. The CDR3 DNA follows: TGTGCCAGCAGGGGCCGCAGCTACGAGCAGTACTTC. Protein sequence: CASRGRSYEQYF.

This clone came up once. This sequence joins TRBV7-8 and TRBJ2-3; perhaps TRBD2 as D (6 bases). Germline CDR1 is SGHVS and CDR2 is FQNEAQ. V lost 1 base and J lost 9, with 11 bases in between. The CDR3 runs to 13 residues. The CDR3 is CASSLGLEGTQYF. CDR3 DNA: TGTGCCAGCAGCTTAGGACTAGAGGGCACGCAGTATTTT.

The genes are TRBV4-1 and TRBJ2-7, with 16 bases that match TRBD2. This CDR3 is built from 20 residues. The germline V gene has CDR1 MGHRA and CDR2 YSYEKL. V lost 3 bases, J lost 3 bases, and 14 bases stayed unmatched. CDR3 protein: CASSQQMGPGLAGGLYEQYF. In nucleotides, the CDR3 is TGCGCCAGCAGCCAGCAAATGGGACCGGGACTAGCGGGAGGGCTCTACGAGCAGTACTTC.

This clone was picked up a small number of times. J is TRBJ1-6 and V is TRBV19; a possible D gene is TRBD1 (5 bases). This CDR3 is built from 14 residues. Germline CDR1 and CDR2: LNHDA and SQIVND (reference sequence). V was clipped by 3 bases and J by 7 bases, with 10 bases between them. CDR3 sequence: CASSMWQGNSPLHF. CDR3 nucleotides: TGTGCCAGTAGTATGTGGCAGGGAAATTCACCCCTCCACTTT.

The rearrangement uses TRBV6-6 and TRBJ2-2, with TRBD1 matching 9 bases. The V gene end was trimmed by 7 bases and the J gene end by 6 bases; junction bases not matched to a gene: 9. CDR1 MNHNY and CDR2 SVGAGI come from the germline V gene (reference sequence). This CDR3 comprises 15 residues. The CDR3 region is CASITPGQGPGELFF. The CDR3 DNA reads TGTGCCAGCATTACTCCGGGACAGGGACCCGGGGAGCTGTTTTTT.

The chain recombines TRBV29-1 with TRBJ2-3; TRBD2 matches 8 bases. Germline CDR1 reads SQVTM; CDR2 reads ANQGSEA. This CDR3 spans 12 amino acids. This chain's CDR3 is CRVGLGTDTQYF. As DNA, the CDR3 is TGCAGAGTGGGACTAGGGACAGATACGCAGTATTTT.

The rearrangement uses TRBV27 and TRBJ1-5, with TRBD1 matching over 7 bases. Germline V lookup: CDR1 MNHEY, CDR2 SMNVEV (reference sequence). V trimming: 4 bases; J trimming: 0 bases; junction bases outside the gene matches: 3. This CDR3 spans 15 amino acids. CDR3 loop: CASSSGTVSNQPQHF. The DNA for the CDR3 is TGTGCCAGCAGTTCCGGGACAGTTAGCAATCAGCCCCAGCATTTT.

In regard to this clone: One end of the junction fails to match germline, which may point to a read error. This CDR3 reads CATRTDPANYGYPF. The DNA of the CDR3 is TGTGCCACCAGGACAGACCCAGCTAACTATGGCTACCCCTTC. This chain connects TRBV19 to TRBJ1-2; the D gene is possibly TRBD1 (6 bases). The CDR3 length is 14 residues. The germline V gene has CDR1 LNHDA and CDR2 SQIVND (reference sequence).

The rearrangement uses TRBV27 and TRBJ2-2, with 9 nucleotides matching TRBD2. Germline V gene sequence: CDR1 MNHEY, CDR2 SMNVEV (reference sequence). This CDR3 comprises 13 residues. V shed 2 bases, J shed 8 bases, and the junction held 0 bases outside the gene matches. The CDR3 region is CASSLGLAGELFF. The DNA of the CDR3 is TGTGCCAGCAGTTTAGGACTAGCGGGGGAGCTGTTTTTT.

The chain uses TRBV27 and TRBJ2-3; the match to TRBD2 covers 8 bases. Losses at the gene ends were 4 bases for V and 0 bases for J; bases not matched to a gene: 12. The germline CDR1 and CDR2 sequences are MNHEY and SMNVEV (reference sequence). The CDR3 is made up of 18 amino acids. The CDR3 region has the DNA TGTGCCAGCAGTTCGTACCGGGGGGGCATTTCTAGCACAGATACGCAGTATTTT. Its translation: CASSSYRGGISSTDTQYF.